These 15 T cell receptor beta chains share one sample of origin, sequenced in a study of type 1 regulatory T cells. TCRdb ran MiXCR on the reads and lists one entry per CDR3 protein. Among about 18,000 distinct CDR3 sequences listed, roughly a tenth were seen once. The specimen sequenced was CD4+ T cells, either the whole sample or a sorted fraction (not recorded which). Source of these receptors: a human donor in good health.

Ten or more counts support this clonotype. This sequence joins TRBV5-1 and TRBJ2-3; 10 nucleotides agree with TRBD2. Trimming cost V 3 bases and J 2 bases; bases outside gene matches: 6. The germline V gene has CDR1 SGHRS and CDR2 YFSETQ. This CDR3 contains 16 residues. The CDR3 nucleotides are TGCGCCAGCAGCTCCGGACTAGCGGTTTCCACAGATACGCAGTATTTT. Its translation: CASSSGLAVSTDTQYF.

This clonotype has a count of ten or more. V gene TRBV19 combines with J gene TRBJ1-5; D might be TRBD1 (6 bases). With 5 bases removed from V and 2 bases from J, the gap between germline ends came to 10 bases. This CDR3 has 14 residues. Germline assignment: CDR1 LNHDA and CDR2 SQIVND (reference sequence). The CDR3 nucleotides read TGTGCCAGTAGTGTACAGGGAGGCAATCAGCCCCAGCATTTT. It translates to CASSVQGGNQPQHF.

The chain recombines TRBV5-4 with TRBJ2-3; 7 nucleotides align to TRBD2. The CDR3 extends over 16 amino acids. The germline gives CDR1 SGHNT, CDR2 YYREEE (reference sequence). The junction had 9 bases not matched to a gene; V was cut back by 4 bases and J by 1 base. In DNA, the CDR3 is TGTGCCAGCAGCCCTATTCTAGCGGACCGCACAGATACGCAGTATTTT. Translation gives CASSPILADRTDTQYF.

In its sample, this clonotype is medium-sized. The chain links TRBV7-2 to TRBJ2-7, with 10 bases matching TRBD2. Germline CDR1 SGHTA, CDR2 FQGNSA. The CDR3 loop spans 15 amino acids. With V trimmed by 1 base and J by 7 bases, 7 bases remained unmatched. Here the CDR3 reads CASSLVLAGAREQYF. CDR3 nucleotides: TGTGCCAGCAGCTTAGTCCTAGCGGGAGCGCGAGAGCAGTACTTC.

This clonotype is labeled medium-sized. The chain employs TRBV19 and TRBJ2-7, with 7 bases that match TRBD2. Trimming cost V 5 bases and J 7 bases; bases outside gene matches: 11. Germline CDR1 is LNHDA and CDR2 is SQIVND (reference sequence). CDR3 length: 14 amino acids. CDR3 sequence reads: CASSLQRDSGEQYF. CDR3 bases: TGTGCCAGTAGTCTACAGCGGGATTCGGGGGAGCAGTACTTC.

This chain joins TRBV7-3 and TRBJ2-2, with 9 nucleotides matching TRBD1. With V trimmed by 5 bases and J by 2 bases, 9 bases remained unmatched. The CDR3 consists of 17 residues. CDR1 and CDR2 (germline): SGHTA, FQGTGA. CDR3 DNA: TGTGCCAGCAGCCCTGCCCCGACAGGGGGAAACACCGGGGAGCTGTTTTTT. Protein sequence: CASSPAPTGGNTGELFF.

This clonotype was picked up a small number of times. The chain has TRBV20-1 and TRBJ1-6, with 8 positions matching TRBD1. CDR3 length equals 14 residues. Germline V gene data show CDR1 as DFQATT and CDR2 as SNEGSKA (reference sequence). Losses at the gene ends were 6 bases for V and 10 bases for J; bases not matched to a gene: 11. CDR3 DNA: TGCAGTGCAACCGCAGGGGGCGGTCGGTCACCCCTCCACTTT. Amino acids: CSATAGGGRSPLHF.

This clonotype is medium-sized within its sample. CDR3 loop: CASSRPRGPAFF. The CDR3 bases are TGTGCCAGCAGTAGGCCCAGGGGGCCCGCTTTCTTT. The chain couples TRBV25-1 to TRBJ1-1; 8 nucleotides match TRBD1. CDR3 size: 12 residues. The junction had 7 bases not matched to a gene; V was cut back by 5 bases and J by 11 bases. The germline CDR1 and CDR2 sequences are MGHDK and SYGVNS.

This clonotype occurred many times. The chain links TRBV7-2 to TRBJ2-1, with 10 positions matching TRBD2. The CDR3 runs to 15 residues. Germline loops: CDR1 SGHTA, CDR2 FQGNSA. V was pared by 5 bases and J by 7 bases, with 8 bases of the junction left unmatched. The CDR3 bases are TGTGCCAGCAGCCCCCCAGCGGGAGGGCCAAATGAGCAGTTCTTC. Translation gives CASSPPAGGPNEQFF. Full variable domain (outside the CDR3, taken from reference TRBV7-2 and TRBJ2-1): GAGVSQSPSNKVTEKGKDVELRCDPISGHTALYWYRQSLGQGLEFLIYFQGNSAPDKSGLPSDRFSAERTGGSVSTLTIQRTQQEDSAVYLCASSPPAGGPNEQFFGPGTRLTVL.

This clonotype was picked up many times. V usage is TRBV20-1 and J usage is TRBJ2-1; maybe TRBD1 (5 bases). The CDR3 covers 15 residues. Trimming removed 3 bases at V and 6 bases at J, with 18 bases between. In germline, CDR1 is DFQATT, CDR2 SNEGSKA (reference sequence). In nucleotides, the CDR3 is TGCAGTGCTAGGGACCCTAGGGGTTCTGCCAATGAGCAGTTCTTC. As protein: CSARDPRGSANEQFF.

This clonotype was seen more than once but under ten times. The genes are TRBV5-1 and TRBJ2-2, with a weak D call TRBD1 (5 bases). From germline, CDR1 is SGHRS and CDR2 YFSETQ. The CDR3 has 16 residues. V was cut by 2 bases and J by 0 bases, with 11 bases left in between. CDR3 residues: CASSFAATANTGELFF. Written as DNA, the CDR3 is TGCGCCAGCAGCTTTGCAGCGACAGCGAACACCGGGGAGCTGTTTTTT.

The chain couples TRBV7-9 to TRBJ2-7; 9 positions match TRBD1. V lost 5 bases, J lost 9 bases, and 8 bases stayed unmatched. CDR1 SEHNR and CDR2 FQNEAQ come from the germline V gene (reference sequence). This CDR3 is 13 amino acids long. The DNA for the CDR3 is TGTGCCAGCAGCCCGTCGGGGACAGGGTGGCAGTACTTC. Amino acids: CASSPSGTGWQYF.

This clonotype was seen ten or more times. This rearrangement joins TRBV7-8 to TRBJ2-2; D is perhaps TRBD1 (6 bases). In germline, CDR1 is SGHVS, CDR2 FQNEAQ. This CDR3 has 15 residues. V lost 1 base to trimming and J lost 5 bases, with 11 bases between them. The CDR3 bases are TGTGCCAGCAGCTTAGACAGGGTATGGACCGGGGAGCTGTTTTTT. Protein sequence: CASSLDRVWTGELFF. Looking up the rest from reference TRBV7-8 and TRBJ2-2 gives the full variable domain: GAGVSQSPRYKVAKRGQDVALRCDPISGHVSLFWYQQALGQGPEFLTYFQNEAQLDKSGLPSDRFFAERPEGSVSTLKIQRTQQEDSAVYLCASSLDRVWTGELFFGEGSRLTVL.

Remarks on this clonotype: This clone may be a read error of a much larger clone one base away. The V gene is TRBV12-5, the J gene TRBJ2-1; D is perhaps TRBD2 (5 bases). CDR1 is LGHNT and CDR2 is FRNRAP in the germline V gene. The CDR3 consists of 15 residues. Trimming pared 2 bases from V and 5 bases from J, leaving 13 bases between. The CDR3 nucleotides are TGTGCTAGTGGTTTGACGGGGAAGACCCACAATGAGCAGTTCTTC. Amino acid sequence: CASGLTGKTHNEQFF.

This clonotype was counted at least ten times. V gene TRBV5-1 combines with J gene TRBJ1-1; no reliable D call. Germline assignment: CDR1 SGHRS and CDR2 YFSETQ. The length of the CDR3 is 14 residues. The V gene lost 4 bases and the J gene lost 5 bases, with 15 bases spanning the gap. CDR3 amino acids: CASSPGGVGTEAFF. CDR3 in DNA: TGCGCCAGCAGCCCGGGCGGGGTGGGGACTGAAGCTTTCTTT. The full variable domain, rest sourced from reference TRBV5-1 and TRBJ1-1, is KAGVTQTPRYLIKTRGQQVTLSCSPISGHRSVSWYQQTPGQGLQFLFEYFSETQRNKGNFPGRFSGRQFSNSRSEMNVSTLELGDSALYLCASSPGGVGTEAFFGQGTRLTVV.